Each of the 24 T cell receptor beta chains below was sequenced from the same sample in a study of blood T cells in healthy people across ages. A sample-barcoded 5' primer and a J-beta primer mix were used in a second PCR of roughly 6 to 12 cycles. TCRdb called the 5' RACE reads again in MiXCR, with one record for every CDR3 protein. Found here are 590,000 or so distinct CDR3 sequences, about 30% of them singletons; the top ten hold less than 20%. The sequenced sample was blood. The receptors shown here come from a woman at least 80 years old in good health.

Regarding this clonotype: This may be a read error: a much more frequent sequence differs by one nucleotide. This chain connects TRBV5-1 to TRBJ2-5; D might be TRBD2 (6 bases). Germline V gene sequence: CDR1 SGHRS, CDR2 YFSETQ. CDR3 length: 14 residues. The CDR3 region is CANSWGTLGETQYF. CDR3 nucleotides: TGCGCCAACAGCTGGGGGACTCTGGGGGAGACCCAGTACTTC.

This clonotype was found many times. The DNA for the CDR3 is TGTGCCAGCAGCCGGGGGTGGGAGACCCAGTACTTC. Its translation: CASSRGWETQYF. The gene calls are TRBV6-6 and TRBJ2-5; tentatively, D is TRBD2 (6 bases). The V and J ends lost 6 bases and 5 bases respectively, with 10 bases between them. This CDR3 is built from 12 residues. Germline V lookup: CDR1 MNHNY, CDR2 SVGAGI (reference sequence).

This clonotype came up many times. This rearrangement joins TRBV5-4 to TRBJ2-1; 8 positions agree with TRBD1. The germline V gene has CDR1 SGHNT and CDR2 YYREEE (reference sequence). This CDR3 spans 15 amino acids. V lost 6 bases and J lost 7; bases outside the gene matches: 12. The CDR3 protein is CASTITQGAINEQFF. Here the CDR3 DNA reads TGTGCCAGCACCATAACCCAGGGGGCAATAAATGAGCAGTTCTTC.

The table lists this clonotype with many counts. The rearrangement links TRBV2 to TRBJ1-5, with D uncertain. Trimming pared 2 bases from V and 0 bases from J, leaving 8 bases between. Germline assignment: CDR1 SNHLY and CDR2 FYNNEI. There are 15 residues in the CDR3. CDR3 DNA: TGTGCCAGCAGTGAACAGAGAAATAGCAATCAGCCCCAGCATTTT. Translating it yields CASSEQRNSNQPQHF. The full variable domain, with the rest looked up from reference TRBV2 and TRBJ1-5, is EPEVTQTPSHQVTQMGQEVILRCVPISNHLYFYWYRQILGQKVEFLVSFYNNEISEKSEIFDDQFSVERPDGSNFTLKIRSTKLEDSAMYFCASSEQRNSNQPQHFGDGTRLSIL.

This clonotype was picked up a small number of times. The chain carries TRBV10-3 and TRBJ2-1, with TRBD1 matching 11 bases. This CDR3 comprises 14 residues. Germline V gene lookup returns CDR1 ENHRY and CDR2 SYGVKD. The V and J ends lost 7 bases and 8 bases, in that order; junction bases with no gene match: 7. CDR3 sequence reads: CAIKGTGGWDEQFF. For the CDR3, the DNA is TGTGCCATCAAGGGGACAGGGGGGTGGGATGAGCAGTTCTTC.

This clonotype was seen many times. The chain joins TRBV6-2 or TRBV6-3 to TRBJ1-5, with 7 bases matching TRBD1. With 4 bases clipped from V and 9 bases from J, the junction kept 15 bases outside the gene matches. This CDR3 spans 16 amino acids. Germline lookup yields CDR1 MNHEY and CDR2 SVGEGT. The chain's CDR3 is CASSSHGQAPTSPQHF. The CDR3 nucleotides are TGTGCCAGCAGTTCTCACGGACAGGCTCCTACATCGCCCCAGCATTTT.

A remark on this clonotype: A much larger clone is a single base away; this may be a read error. This rearrangement joins TRBV24-1 to TRBJ2-1; D is ambiguous. The CDR3 has 12 residues. CDR1 KGHDR and CDR2 SFDVKD come from the germline V gene. Here the CDR3 reads CAISDLSNEQFF. CDR3 coding DNA: TGTGCCATCAGTGATTTGAGCAATGAGCAGTTCTTC.

This clonotype was counted ten times or more. The rearrangement joins TRBV6-2 or TRBV6-3 to TRBJ2-7; 9 bases are a match to TRBD1. V lost 6 bases, J lost 7 bases, and 4 bases stayed unmatched. Germline CDR1 reads MNHEY; CDR2 reads SVGEGT. The CDR3 totals 12 residues. The CDR3 DNA reads as TGTGCCAGCAGACCGGGACAGGGAGAGCAGTACTTC. Translating it yields CASRPGQGEQYF.

Regarding this clonotype: A read error may be the cause here, since a much bigger clone is one base away. This chain connects TRBV12-3 or TRBV12-4 to TRBJ2-1; 10 bases map to TRBD2. CDR3 length equals 16 residues. V lost 6 bases and J lost 13; bases outside the gene matches: 18. The DNA for the CDR3 is TGTGCCAGCAGCCACCCTAGCGGGGGCGGGTTAGAGACCCAGTTCTTC. This sequence encodes CASSHPSGGGLETQFF.

The V and J genes are TRBV3-1 and TRBJ1-2; D is ambiguous. This CDR3 is built from 13 residues. Germline CDR1 LGHDT, CDR2 YNNKEL (reference sequence). Trimming left V 1 base short and J 2 bases short, with 5 bases between. The CDR3 region has the DNA TGTGCCAGCAGCCAAGCGTTGAACTATGGCTACACCTTC. It yields the protein CASSQALNYGYTF.

V gene TRBV6-6 combines with J gene TRBJ1-6; TRBD1 is a possible D gene (5 bases). V lost 5 bases, J lost 7 bases, and 18 bases lay in between. Germline-derived CDR1 and CDR2 are MNHNY and SVGAGI (reference sequence). This CDR3 region has 16 residues. DNA of the CDR3: TGTGCCAGCAGTCCGGGACCGCGAGAGGGAAATTCACCCCTCCACTTT. This codes for CASSPGPREGNSPLHF.

On this clonotype: Just one base apart from a much larger clone, this may be a read error. This chain links TRBV28 with TRBJ2-5; 10 nucleotides line up with TRBD2. Germline CDR1 MDHEN, CDR2 SYDVKM. With 3 bases clipped from V and 3 bases from J, the junction kept 4 bases outside the gene matches. This CDR3 region has 15 residues. This chain's CDR3 is CASSLVAGGKETQYF. The DNA for the CDR3 is TGTGCCAGCAGTTTGGTAGCGGGGGGTAAAGAGACCCAGTACTTC. Based on the CDR3 plus reference TRBV28 and TRBJ2-5, the full variable domain is DVKVTQSSRYLVKRTGEKVFLECVQDMDHENMFWYRQDPGLGLRLIYFSYDVKMKEKGDIPEGYSVSREKKERFSLILESASTNQTSMYLCASSLVAGGKETQYFGPGTRLLVL.

This chain connects TRBV4-3 to TRBJ2-3; 9 bases fit TRBD2. Germline V CDR1 and CDR2: LGHNA, YSLEER. J was trimmed by 4 bases and V by 3 bases; bases with no gene match: 8. The CDR3 has 16 residues. Written as DNA, the CDR3 is TGCGCCAGCAGCCAGGGTAGCGGGAGTGGGTCAGATACGCAGTATTTT. This codes for CASSQGSGSGSDTQYF.

This clonotype was observed many times. The chain couples TRBV9 to TRBJ1-4; D unresolved. CDR3 length equals 16 residues. V was trimmed by 0 bases and J by 0 bases, leaving 9 bases between them. In germline, CDR1 is SGDLS, CDR2 YYNGEE. CDR3 loop: CASSVEAFATNEKLFF. CDR3 in DNA: TGTGCCAGCAGCGTAGAAGCTTTTGCAACTAATGAAAAACTGTTTTTT.

This clonotype was picked up a small number of times. This CDR3 reads CASSRRPGGPEAFF. Here the CDR3 DNA reads TGTGCCAGCAGCCGTCGACCAGGGGGGCCTGAAGCTTTCTTT. The chain is built from TRBV7-9 and TRBJ1-1; 7 nucleotides match TRBD1. The germline V gene has CDR1 SEHNR and CDR2 FQNEAQ (reference sequence). The CDR3 covers 14 residues. Trimming removed 5 bases from V and 6 bases from J; junction bases left unmatched: 9.

This clonotype was counted many times. V usage is TRBV24-1 and J usage is TRBJ2-1; 9 bases map to TRBD1. J gave up 12 bases and V 4 bases, and 6 bases lay outside the gene matches. The germline gives CDR1 KGHDR, CDR2 SFDVKD. The CDR3 spans 13 residues. DNA for the CDR3: TGTGCCACCAGTGACCCGGGACAGGGTGGGCAGTTCTTC. It is translated as CATSDPGQGGQFF.

This clonotype has at least ten counts. The chain is built from TRBV29-1 and TRBJ1-1, with D unclear. Trimming shortened V by 5 bases and J by 3 bases, and 7 bases separated the two germline ends. The CDR3 sequence is 11 residues long. Germline CDR1 is SQVTM and CDR2 is ANQGSEA. CDR3 amino acids: CSVPLYTEAFF. The CDR3 coding sequence is TGCAGCGTTCCGCTCTACACTGAAGCTTTCTTT. Full variable domain (missing parts from reference TRBV29-1 and TRBJ1-1): SAVISQKPSRDICQRGTSLTIQCQVDSQVTMMFWYRQQPGQSLTLIATANQGSEATYESGFVIDKFPISRPNLTFSTLTVSNMSPEDSSIYLCSVPLYTEAFFGQGTRLTVV.

There are many counts of this clonotype. V is TRBV25-1 and J is TRBJ2-3; either TRBD1 or TRBD2 may fit D (5 bases each). The CDR3 extends over 13 amino acids. CDR1 and CDR2 from the germline V gene are MGHDK and SYGVNS. V was cut by 2 bases and J by 3 bases, with 6 bases left in between. The CDR3 DNA sequence: TGTGCCAGCAGTGAAGGGGGAACAGATACGCAGTATTTT. Translation gives CASSEGGTDTQYF.

This clonotype was found a few times. The gene calls are TRBV7-8 and TRBJ2-1; D gene ambiguous. Per the germline V gene, CDR1 is SGHVS and CDR2 is FQNEAQ. V lost 5 bases, J lost 10 bases, and 12 bases lay in between. This CDR3 is 12 amino acids long. CDR3 loop: CASSPPTYEQFF. CDR3 in DNA: TGTGCCAGCAGCCCGCCGACCTACGAGCAGTTCTTC.

This clonotype was seen a few times. Since a much larger clone is just one base distant, this may be a read error. This chain uses TRBV20-1 with TRBJ2-5; the D gene is possibly TRBD2 (6 bases). The J call may be incorrect, as the DNA end agrees better with TRBJ2-1. Germline lookup yields CDR1 DFQATT and CDR2 SNEGSKA (reference sequence). This CDR3 contains 12 residues. In nucleotides, the CDR3 is TGCAGTGCCGGAGGGGCTCAAGAGACCCAGTTCTTC. It yields the protein CSAGGAQETQFF.

This chain joins TRBV5-1 and TRBJ2-3, with TRBD1 matching 7 bases. The CDR3 is 15 residues long. CDR1 is SGHRS, CDR2 YFSETQ, per germline. J lost 4 bases, V lost 1 base, and 6 bases had no gene match. The CDR3 DNA follows: TGCGCCAGCAGCTTGAGACAGGGACCCGCAGATACGCAGTATTTT. Translated: CASSLRQGPADTQYF.

This clonotype was counted ten times or more. Here the CDR3 reads CASSQDLSSYNEQFF. Written as DNA, the CDR3 is TGTGCCAGCAGCCAAGATCTTAGCTCTTACAATGAGCAGTTCTTC. This rearrangement joins TRBV4-2 to TRBJ2-1; D gene uncertain. V was cut by 0 bases and J by 4 bases, with 10 bases left in between. The CDR3 totals 15 residues. CDR1 is LGHNA and CDR2 is YNFKEQ in the germline V gene.

The rearrangement links TRBV6-5 to TRBJ1-1; D perhaps matches TRBD1 (6 bases). The CDR3 sequence is 18 residues long. Germline CDR1 is MNHEY and CDR2 is SVGAGI. V shed 2 bases and J shed 5 bases, with 24 bases lying between them. The CDR3 reads CASSYPDLLQGRPTEAFF. CDR3 bases: TGTGCCAGCAGTTACCCGGACCTATTACAGGGAAGGCCGACTGAAGCTTTCTTT.

This clonotype came up many times. The chain joins TRBV20-1 to TRBJ2-1, with D possibly TRBD2 on 5 matching bases. The CDR3 loop spans 15 amino acids. In germline, CDR1 is DFQATT, CDR2 SNEGSKA (reference sequence). V was shortened by 6 bases and J by 3 bases, with 18 bases between the two germline ends. CDR3 in amino acids: CSAYPRVGSYNEQFF. Written as DNA, the CDR3 is TGCAGTGCCTACCCTAGGGTTGGGAGCTACAATGAGCAGTTCTTC.